This is a list of T cell receptor beta chains from one sample in a study of T cells expressing NK-cell markers. TCRdb reanalyzed the 5' RACE reads and collapses them to one entry per CDR3 protein, without DNA. The sample spans hundreds of thousands of distinct CDR3 sequences; the ten largest clones claim around 5.3%. Specimen: blood T cells: a sorted CD56 or NKG2C T cell subset, CD4+ or CD8+ T cells, or bulk PBMC T cells (not recorded which). The source of these receptors is a man aged 18-75 years in good health. CDR3s include the opening cysteine and the closing phenylalanine or tryptophan.

>TRBV6-1|TRBJ1-2
CASRLRDTAKITGYTF
>TRBV12-3/TRBV12-4|TRBJ1-6
CASSLTQGGSPLHF
>TRBV2|TRBJ1-4
CASSRDRGFPGEKLFF
>TRBV19|TRBJ1-1
CASTQNTPHEAFF
>TRBV12-3/TRBV12-4|TRBJ2-1
CASVPASSSFYNEQFF
>TRBV6-4|TRBJ2-5
CASRGTSGLKPQETQYF
>TRBV29-1|TRBJ2-3
CSVMGPTDTQYF
>TRBV5-6|TRBJ2-5
CASSPLDRSQETQYF
>TRBV24-1|TRBJ2-7
CATSDLDWERGPSYEQYF
>TRBV13|TRBJ2-2
CASSSPRGRRAGELFF
>TRBV5-1|TRBJ1-1
CASSRWGGEGGTEAFF
>TRBV6-1|TRBJ2-7
CASAYGDRSYEQYF
>TRBV6-1|TRBJ1-5
CASRRDRNQPQHF
>TRBV7-9|TRBJ1-4
CASSLGRPGGSEKLFF
>TRBV2|TRBJ2-3
CASSGGGSTDTQYF
>TRBV20-1|TRBJ2-2
CSARDYREGGELFF
>TRBV6-1|TRBJ2-1
CASSPGTSGVWEQFF
>TRBV2|TRBJ2-1
CASTRTREQFF
>TRBV29-1|TRBJ2-5
CSVEDLGTRETQYF
>TRBV10-3|TRBJ2-3
CAISGDSPSKGTDTQYF
>TRBV5-1|TRBJ1-1
CASSLDGPGGGEAFF
>TRBV15|TRBJ2-5
CATSRARGGQETQYF
>TRBV6-1|TRBJ1-1
CASKSRQGRGVNTEAFF
>TRBV19|TRBJ2-1
CASSIVVARYNEQFF
>TRBV28|TRBJ1-5
CASSLTLSVDKQPQHF
>TRBV7-9|TRBJ1-2
CASSSLPSGFGDGYTF
>TRBV27|TRBJ2-1
CASSLSWDRPNNEQFF
>TRBV2|TRBJ2-7
CASSVARVSYEQYF
>TRBV7-7|TRBJ2-3
CAVTGGGASTDTQYF
>TRBV12-3/TRBV12-4|TRBJ1-2
CASSPLFGRPNYGYTF
>TRBV20-1|TRBJ1-6
CSASLGLESPLHF
>TRBV28|TRBJ2-7
CASMQVSETGSRYEQYF
>TRBV7-9|TRBJ1-2
CASSPQESRPYGYTF
>TRBV5-1|TRBJ2-1
CASSHPAGGLNEQFF
>TRBV4-2|TRBJ1-2
CASSQDKGFNYGYTF
>TRBV7-9|TRBJ2-1
CASSRGNWRNEQFF
>TRBV11-1|TRBJ2-5
CASQRSPWETQYF
>TRBV19|TRBJ2-3
CASSITVRTDTQYF
>TRBV24-1|TRBJ2-7
CATSGTRVDEQYF
>TRBV6-5|TRBJ2-1
CASSYPAGKEQFF
>TRBV12-3/TRBV12-4|TRBJ1-5
CASSLEGQFNQPQHF
>TRBV5-6|TRBJ2-1
CASSSPGGNYFF
>TRBV6-4|TRBJ2-7
CASSDSGTSSMGNEQYF
>TRBV7-6|TRBJ2-3
CASSSELAGGHTQYF
>TRBV6-6|TRBJ2-7
CASSYGLLQQYF